A selection of T cell receptor beta chains follows, all from one sample in a study of cytomegalovirus exposure and HLA in healthy donors. Repertoires were generated with immunoSEQ multiplex PCR, while TCRdb's copy carries only in-frame clones and drops some. This table has 95,000 to 100,000 clones, under 80% appearing once. The sample was PBMCs. Source of these receptors: a male donor in good health and CMV-seronegative. Each CDR3 is given with its conserved first and last residue. Fields, in order: clone size, V gene, J gene, CDR3 length, D gene, CDR3 DNA, CDR3 protein. A D gene is named only where the DNA matches it firmly. For some rows the clone size is stated as once, few or many, or as a class when expanded; others skip it.

>NA|TRBV5-1|TRBJ2-1|15|TRBD1
TGCGCCAGCAGCCTAGGGGGCGGGTCCTACAATGAGCAGTTCTTC
CASSLGGGSYNEQFF
>NA|TRBV5-4|TRBJ1-1|15|NA
TGTGCCAGCAGCTTGGGTCCGGGGAGGAACACTGAAGCTTTCTTT
CASSLGPGRNTEAFF
>NA|TRBV10-3|TRBJ2-2|14|NA
TGTGCCATCAGGGGAGGTCTGACAACCGGGGAGCTGTTTTTT
CAIRGGLTTGELFF
>NA|TRBV29-1|TRBJ2-5|14|NA
TGCAGCGTTGATTATTCAGGTTTCCAAGAGACCCAGTACTTC
CSVDYSGFQETQYF
>NA|TRBV7-2|TRBJ1-6|16|TRBD1
TGTGCCAGCAGCCCACAAAGGACAGGGGGCCATTCACCCCTCCACTTT
CASSPQRTGGHSPLHF
>NA|TRBV28|TRBJ1-1|11|NA
TGTGCCAGCGCAAGTGCGATAGAAGCTTTCTTT
CASASAIEAFF
>NA|TRBV5-4|TRBJ2-3|14|NA
TGTGCCAGCAGCTTTGTTCCGAGCACAGATACGCAGTATTTT
CASSFVPSTDTQYF
>NA|TRBV18|TRBJ2-2|15|NA
TGTGCCAGCTCACCACGACAGCAACTTGGCGGGGAGCTGTTTTTT
CASSPRQQLGGELFF
>NA|TRBV10-1|TRBJ1-4|20|NA
TGCGCCAGCAGTGATAATTTATGTCTCAGGGTTAATGCAACTAATGAAAAACTGTTTTTT
CASSDNLCLRVNATNEKLFF
>NA|TRBV30|TRBJ1-1|12|TRBD1
TGTGCCTGGGACAGGGTAGGTACTGAAGCTTTCTTT
CAWDRVGTEAFF
>NA|TRBV19|TRBJ2-5|16|NA
TGTGCCAGTAGTATTAAGGGACTCGGTTTCCAAGAGACCCAGTACTTC
CASSIKGLGFQETQYF
>NA|TRBV7-2|TRBJ2-7|15|TRBD1
TGTGCCAGCAGCTCGACTCCCTGGGACAGGGATGCGCGGTACTTC
CASSSTPWDRDARYF
>NA|TRBV19|TRBJ2-1|15|NA
TGTGCCAGTAGTACGGGAACCACCCCTCGGGGTGAGCAGTTCTTC
CASSTGTTPRGEQFF
>NA|TRBV19|TRBJ2-6|19|TRBD1
TGTGCCAGTGAACTGCGGTGGGACAGGGGAGGTTCTGGGGCCAACGTCCTGACTTTC
CASELRWDRGGSGANVLTF
>few|TRBV15|TRBJ1-1|14|NA
TGTGCCACCAGCAGAGGACCGGGACAACCAACAGCTTTCTTT
CATSRGPGQPTAFF
>few|TRBV28|TRBJ2-7|16|NA
TGTGCCAGCAGCCCCGGGGTACTAGCTGCGAACTACGAGCAGTACTTC
CASSPGVLAANYEQYF